The entry below describes one TCR beta chain. Its target is not known. Sequence at one end of the junction differs from germline and may be a read error. The data were taken from a study of OX40 agonist ivuxolimab in advanced cancers. Notes on the study in general: At 0.1 to 3.0 mg/kg and by week 6, CD4+ and CD8+ T cells in the blood had expanded clonally.

Samples were taken at baseline and on day 1 of cycles 4 and 7. Generated by immunoSEQ multiplex PCR, the TCRdb table keeps only in-frame clones and is missing some. The sample consists of some 35,000 clones, over 70% of them appearing once. The sequencing here drew on CD4+ or CD8+ T cells sorted from blood, taken in a trial of the OX40 agonist ivuxolimab. The clonotype originates from an adult with an advanced solid tumor such as melanoma, head and neck, liver or kidney cancer.

As DNA, the CDR3 is TGTGCCAGCAGTTACTCTTGGGTCTCCAACGAGCAGTACTTC. It is translated as CASSYSWVSNEQYF. The chain carries TRBV6-5 and TRBJ2-7; D is unclear. The germline gives CDR1 MNHEY, CDR2 SVGAGI. This CDR3 region has 14 residues.